These T cell receptor beta chains were read from a single sample in a study of CD8+ T cells in alopecia areata. The method was immunoSEQ multiplex PCR; TCRdb's version includes in-frame clones alone and lacks a portion of them. This sample has more than 9,500 clones; about 53% occur once, and the top ten carry 11% to 15%. The sample was skin. The receptors shown here come from a human donor with alopecia areata. The CDR3 runs from the conserved cysteine through the conserved F or W. D genes are given only for firm matches. Only some rows state a clone size, as once, few, many or a class for expanded clones.

clone size	CDR3 length	D gene	V gene	J gene	CDR3 DNA	CDR3 protein
NA	12	NA	TRBV2	TRBJ2-2	TGTGCCAACCGAGTCGTGGCCGGGGAGCTGTTTTTT	CANRVVAGELFF
few	18	TRBD1	TRBV11-1	TRBJ1-1	TGTGCCAGCAGCTTATCATCGCTCGGACAGGGAGTGAGAACTGAAGCTTTCTTT	CASSLSSLGQGVRTEAFF
once	14	NA	TRBV7-3	TRBJ1-2	TGTGCCAGCAGCCCCGTGGCGGGGGACTATGGCTACACCTTC	CASSPVAGDYGYTF
NA	13	NA	TRBV10-3	TRBJ2-3	TGTGCCGTCACCCGAGGGGATCCAGATACGCAGTATTTT	CAVTRGDPDTQYF
NA	15	TRBD2	TRBV7-9	TRBJ2-3	TGTGCCAGCAGCTTAGAACTAGCGGGGGGAGATACGCAGTATTTT	CASSLELAGGDTQYF
NA	14	NA	TRBV7-2	TRBJ1-1	TGTGCCAGCAGCTCGACCCCCTACAGCACTGAAGCTTTCTTT	CASSSTPYSTEAFF
NA	14	NA	TRBV12-2	TRBJ2-7	TGTGCAAGTTTAACTAGCGGGGATTCTCACGAGCAGTACTTC	CASLTSGDSHEQYF
NA	12	TRBD2	TRBV30	TRBJ2-7	TGTGCCTGGAGTGTACGGGGGGACGAGCAGTACTTC	CAWSVRGDEQYF
NA	15	NA	TRBV7-9	TRBJ1-1	TGTGCCAGCAGCTTAGTGTTGGGACGGCGGAATGAAGCTTTCTTT	CASSLVLGRRNEAFF
NA	13	NA	TRBV30	TRBJ2-1	TGTGCCTGGACTAGCTTGTCCTACAATGAGCAGTTCTTC	CAWTSLSYNEQFF
few	16	NA	TRBV28	TRBJ2-3	TGTGCCAGCAGTTCGCTAAAAAGGGACTCCACAGATACGCAGTATTTT	CASSSLKRDSTDTQYF
NA	15	NA	TRBV27	TRBJ2-7	TGTGCCAGCAGTCCCGGCTCCGGGAGCTCCTACGAGCAGTACTTC	CASSPGSGSSYEQYF
NA	16	NA	TRBV5-1	TRBJ2-1	TGCGCCAGCAGCCGACAGGGAGCGGGAGAGGGCAATGAGCAGTTCTTC	CASSRQGAGEGNEQFF
NA	14	NA	TRBV5-1	TRBJ1-6	TGCGCCAGCAGCTTTGAAGGGAATACTTCACCCCTCCACTTT	CASSFEGNTSPLHF
NA	14	NA	TRBV6-5	TRBJ2-5	TGTGCCAGCAGTTACCGCACCAGACAAGAGACCCAGTACTTC	CASSYRTRQETQYF
NA	14	TRBD1	TRBV7-9	TRBJ2-7	TGTGCCAGCAGCCGCGGGACAGGGGGCAACGAGCAGTACTTC	CASSRGTGGNEQYF
few	13	NA	TRBV7-2	TRBJ1-4	TGTGCCAGCAGGGACAGCCTTAATGAAAAACTGTTTTTT	CASRDSLNEKLFF
NA	15	TRBD1	TRBV7-6	TRBJ1-2	TGTGCCAGCAGCTCCTCCGGGACAGGGGGCCATGGCTACACCTTC	CASSSSGTGGHGYTF
NA	11	NA	TRBV25-1	TRBJ2-7	TGTGCCAGCAGTGAAGCATACGAGCAGTACTTC	CASSEAYEQYF
NA	14	NA	TRBV15	TRBJ2-5	TGTGCCACCAGCAGTGTGGCAGCGGAAGAGACCCAGTACTTC	CATSSVAAEETQYF
NA	13	NA	TRBV14	TRBJ1-1	TGTGCCAGCAGCGAATGGTCAGGGACTGAAGCTTTCTTT	CASSEWSGTEAFF
NA	15	NA	TRBV29-1	TRBJ2-3	TGCAGCGTTGAAGATCACAGGGCCTACACAGATACGCAGTATTTT	CSVEDHRAYTDTQYF
NA	12	NA	TRBV2	TRBJ2-7	TGTGCCAGCAGTGAATGGTACTACGAGCAGTACTTC	CASSEWYYEQYF
NA	13	TRBD1	TRBV7-2	TRBJ1-2	TGTGCCAGCAGCCCGGGACAGGGCTATGGCTACACCTTC	CASSPGQGYGYTF
few	13	NA	TRBV29-1	TRBJ2-1	TGCAGCGTTGATATTTCGGGGTCCAATGAGCAGTTCTTC	CSVDISGSNEQFF
NA	19	TRBD1	TRBV7-8	TRBJ1-5	TGTGCCAGCAGCTATACGACAGGGGGCGAATTTTGGAGCAATCAGCCCCAGCATTTT	CASSYTTGGEFWSNQPQHF
NA	13	NA	TRBV6-5	TRBJ1-1	TGTGCCAGCAGTTACTGGCGGGACACTGAAGCTTTCTTT	CASSYWRDTEAFF
NA	12	NA	TRBV11-1	TRBJ1-2	TGTGCCAGCAGCTTAATAGGGGATGGCTACACCTTC	CASSLIGDGYTF
NA	18	TRBD2	TRBV30	TRBJ2-1	TGTGCCTGGAGGTCGGGACGGTTGGGGCTAGCGGGAGGAAATGAGCAGTTCTTC	CAWRSGRLGLAGGNEQFF
few	13	NA	TRBV5-1	TRBJ2-7	TGCGCCAGCAGCTGGGACATAGGCTACGAGCAGTACTTC	CASSWDIGYEQYF
once	16	TRBD1	TRBV6-6	TRBJ2-3	TGTGCCAGCAGTTACTTTGCTCAGGGGGGCACAGATACGCAGTATTTT	CASSYFAQGGTDTQYF
once	14	NA	TRBV7-2	TRBJ2-1	TGTGCCAGCAGCCGACCCGGACAGTACAATGAGCAGTTCTTC	CASSRPGQYNEQFF
NA	15	NA	TRBV27	TRBJ2-7	TGTGCCAGCAGTCCCGAAGGGGTTGGGTACGACGAGCAGTACTTC	CASSPEGVGYDEQYF
NA	14	NA	TRBV5-1	TRBJ1-4	TGCGCCAGCAGCTTGCCAGGGGCAGGAGAAAAACTGTTTTTT	CASSLPGAGEKLFF
NA	23	TRBD1	TRBV28	TRBJ2-7	TGTGCCAGCAGTTTGGGGGTCACAGGGGTCCTCCAATACATCAACAACAACTCCTACGAGCAGTACTTC	CASSLGVTGVLQYINNNSYEQYF
few	13	NA	TRBV10-3	TRBJ1-4	TGTGCCATCAGTGAGCGGTGGGATGAAAAACTGTTTTTT	CAISERWDEKLFF
NA	16	NA	TRBV19	TRBJ2-2	TGTGCCAGTAGTATTTTGGGGGGCATGGGGACCGGGGAGCTGTTTTTT	CASSILGGMGTGELFF
NA	15	NA	TRBV5-1	TRBJ2-3	TGCGCCAGCAGCTTGGGTGGCAGAAACACAGATACGCAGTATTTT	CASSLGGRNTDTQYF
NA	15	NA	TRBV7-2	TRBJ2-7	TGTGCCAGCAGCTTAGCGCCTAGCGTGGCCTACGAGCAGTACTTC	CASSLAPSVAYEQYF
NA	18	NA	TRBV30	TRBJ2-1	TGTGCCTGGAGTGTTAGCTGCCTCAGGGACGGGGTGTGGAATGAGCAGTTCTTC	CAWSVSCLRDGVWNEQFF
NA	11	TRBD2	TRBV18	TRBJ2-3	TGTGCCAGCTCACCAGGGGGGGCGCAGTATTTT	CASSPGGAQYF
few	16	NA	TRBV7-2	TRBJ2-1	TGTGCCAGCAGCCGAGAACCGCAGGATAGCGGCGGGGGCGAGTTCTTC	CASSREPQDSGGGEFF
NA	16	NA	TRBV10-3	TRBJ1-5	TGTGCCATCAGTGAGTCGATAGTAAGGTTGACTCAGCCCCAGCATTTT	CAISESIVRLTQPQHF
large	16	TRBD1	TRBV5-4	TRBJ1-4	TGTGCCAGCAGCTTTACCCCGGGACAGGGTAAAGAAAAACTGTTTTTT	CASSFTPGQGKEKLFF
NA	13	NA	TRBV6-5	TRBJ1-2	TGTGCCAGCAAGGGATCGGCGCAGTATGGCTACACCTTC	CASKGSAQYGYTF
NA	13	NA	TRBV5-4	TRBJ2-3	TGTGCCAGCAGCTTGGACACCCGGAATACGCAGTATTTT	CASSLDTRNTQYF
NA	16	TRBD2	TRBV7-2	TRBJ2-7	TGTGCCAGCAGCTTAGGGACTAGCGGGGGGGCCTACGAGCAGTACTTC	CASSLGTSGGAYEQYF
NA	13	NA	TRBV6-5	TRBJ1-1	TGTGCCAGCAGTTCTCAGGGGAAAACTGAAGCTTTCTTT	CASSSQGKTEAFF
few	17	TRBD2	TRBV7-3	TRBJ2-5	TGTGCCAGCAGCTCCCAGGGACTAGCGGGGGGGCAAGAGACCCAGTACTTC	CASSSQGLAGGQETQYF
few	16	NA	TRBV7-6	TRBJ2-3	TGTGCCAGCAGTTATACCAGGAATCGTGCGGCAGATACGCAGTATTTT	CASSYTRNRAADTQYF